This TCR beta chain derives from a study of T-cell reconstitution after alpha-beta-depleted transplantation in children. Study-level results: In patients about two months after transplant, alpha-beta T cells reportedly arose from several hundred expanded graft clones. A year post-transplant, T-cell counts and diversity derived mostly from newly produced T cells. Recipient T cells and thymic progenitors that survived gave rise to the high TCRbeta diversity observed at day 60 in some patients.

A few counts support this clonotype. Its antigen is not identified. Preparation of the TCRbeta library involved a method that used unique molecular identifiers. Each CDR3 protein is one row after TCRdb ran MiXCR on the PCR reads. The sample includes 700,000 to 950,000 distinct CDR3 sequences, 16% of them seen just once. V lost 0 bases to trimming and J lost 5 bases, with 13 bases between them. This CDR3 contains 15 residues. The germline V gene encodes CDR1 LGHDT and CDR2 YNNKEL (reference sequence). Sequenced here: PBMCs, mostly from graft donor cells, sampled 360 days after TCRalphabeta/CD19-depleted stem cell transplant. The chain combines TRBV3-1 with TRBJ2-5, with D unresolved. The receptor comes from a male patient under 18 who had a stem cell transplant for acute lymphoblastic leukemia, so the T cells may come from the graft donor. The CDR3 DNA sequence: TGTGCCAGCAGCCAAGATTTTTTAGTTCGGGAGACCCAGTACTTC. Its translation is CASSQDFLVRETQYF.